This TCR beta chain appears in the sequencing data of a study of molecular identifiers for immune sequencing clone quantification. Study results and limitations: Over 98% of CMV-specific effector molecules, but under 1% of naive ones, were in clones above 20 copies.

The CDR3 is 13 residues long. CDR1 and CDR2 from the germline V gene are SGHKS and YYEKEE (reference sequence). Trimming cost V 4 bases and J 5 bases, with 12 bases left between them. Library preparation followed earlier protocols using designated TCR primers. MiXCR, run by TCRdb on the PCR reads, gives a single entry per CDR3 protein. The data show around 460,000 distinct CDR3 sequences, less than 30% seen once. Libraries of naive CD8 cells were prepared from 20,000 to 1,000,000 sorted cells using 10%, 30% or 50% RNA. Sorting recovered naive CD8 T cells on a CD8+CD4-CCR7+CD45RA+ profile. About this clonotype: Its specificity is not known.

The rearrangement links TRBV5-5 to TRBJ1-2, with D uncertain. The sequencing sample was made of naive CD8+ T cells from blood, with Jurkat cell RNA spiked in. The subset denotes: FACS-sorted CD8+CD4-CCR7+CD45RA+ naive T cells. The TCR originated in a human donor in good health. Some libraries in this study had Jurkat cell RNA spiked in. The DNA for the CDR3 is TGTGCCAGCAGCCCCGGACCAGATTATGGCTACACCTTC. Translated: CASSPGPDYGYTF.